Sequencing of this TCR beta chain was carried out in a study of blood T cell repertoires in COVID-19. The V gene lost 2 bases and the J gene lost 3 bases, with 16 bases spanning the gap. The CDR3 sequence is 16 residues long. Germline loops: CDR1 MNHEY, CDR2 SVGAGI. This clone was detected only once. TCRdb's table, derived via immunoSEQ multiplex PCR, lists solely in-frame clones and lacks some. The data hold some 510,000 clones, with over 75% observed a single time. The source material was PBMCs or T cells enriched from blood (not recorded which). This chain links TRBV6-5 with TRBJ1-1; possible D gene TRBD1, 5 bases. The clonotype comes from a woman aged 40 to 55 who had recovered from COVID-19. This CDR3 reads CASSYLGGGRDTEAFF. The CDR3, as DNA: TGTGCCAGCAGTTACCTCGGTGGGGGGAGGGACACTGAAGCTTTCTTT.